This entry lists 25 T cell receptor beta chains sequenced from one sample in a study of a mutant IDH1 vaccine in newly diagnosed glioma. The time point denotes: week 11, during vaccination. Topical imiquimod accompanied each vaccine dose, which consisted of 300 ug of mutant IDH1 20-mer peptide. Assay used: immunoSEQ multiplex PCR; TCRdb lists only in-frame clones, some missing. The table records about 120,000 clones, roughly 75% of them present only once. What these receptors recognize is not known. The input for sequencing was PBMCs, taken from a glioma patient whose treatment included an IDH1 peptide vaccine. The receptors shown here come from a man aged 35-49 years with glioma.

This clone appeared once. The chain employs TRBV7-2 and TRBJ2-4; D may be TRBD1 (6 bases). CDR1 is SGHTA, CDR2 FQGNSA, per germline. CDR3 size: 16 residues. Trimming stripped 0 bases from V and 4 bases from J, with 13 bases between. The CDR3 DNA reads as TGTGCCAGCAGCTTAGCTGGGGGCAAGGGGAAAAACATTCAGTACTTC. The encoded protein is CASSLAGGKGKNIQYF.

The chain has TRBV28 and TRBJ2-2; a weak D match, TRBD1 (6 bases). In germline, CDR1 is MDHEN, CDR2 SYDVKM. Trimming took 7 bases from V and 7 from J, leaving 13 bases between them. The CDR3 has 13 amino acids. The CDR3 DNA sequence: TGTGCCAGCACCCCAGGGGCAGGCGGGGAGCTGTTTTTT. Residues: CASTPGAGGELFF.

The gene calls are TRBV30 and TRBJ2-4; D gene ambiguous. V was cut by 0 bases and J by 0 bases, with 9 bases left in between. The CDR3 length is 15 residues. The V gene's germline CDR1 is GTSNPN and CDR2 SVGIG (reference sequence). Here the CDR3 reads CAWSVPGPAKNIQYF. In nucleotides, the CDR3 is TGTGCCTGGAGTGTCCCGGGCCCAGCCAAAAACATTCAGTACTTC.

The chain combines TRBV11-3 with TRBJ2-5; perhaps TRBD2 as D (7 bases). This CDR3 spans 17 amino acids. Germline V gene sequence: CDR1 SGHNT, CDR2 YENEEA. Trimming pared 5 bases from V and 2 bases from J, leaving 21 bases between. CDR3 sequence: CASSTHRGQGGQETQYF. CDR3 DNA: TGTGCCAGCAGCACCCACCGGGGGCAGGGAGGGCAAGAGACCCAGTACTTC.

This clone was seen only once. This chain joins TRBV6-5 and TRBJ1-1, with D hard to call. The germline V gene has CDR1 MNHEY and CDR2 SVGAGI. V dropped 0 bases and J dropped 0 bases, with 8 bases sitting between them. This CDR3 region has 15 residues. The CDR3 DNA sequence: TGTGCCAGCAGTTACTCGGGTTCGCTGAACACTGAAGCTTTCTTT. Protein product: CASSYSGSLNTEAFF.

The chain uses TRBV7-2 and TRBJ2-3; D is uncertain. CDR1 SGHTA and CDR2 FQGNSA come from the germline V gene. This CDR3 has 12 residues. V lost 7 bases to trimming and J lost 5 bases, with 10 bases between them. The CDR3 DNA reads TGTGCCAGCACCCCTAGTGGAGATACGCAGTATTTT. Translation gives CASTPSGDTQYF. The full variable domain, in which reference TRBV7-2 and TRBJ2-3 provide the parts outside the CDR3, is GAGVSQSPSNKVTEKGKDVELRCDPISGHTALYWYRQSLGQGLEFLIYFQGNSAPDKSGLPSDRFSAERTGGSVSTLTIQRTQQEDSAVYLCASTPSGDTQYFGPGTRLTVL.

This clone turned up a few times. The CDR3 nucleotides read TGTGCCAGCAGTCGGACAGCAACTAATGAAAAACTGTTTTTT. The encoded protein is CASSRTATNEKLFF. The chain links TRBV2 to TRBJ1-4, with D tentatively TRBD1 (6 bases). V was trimmed by 5 bases and J by 0 bases, leaving 7 bases between them. The CDR3 runs 14 residues. Germline V gene sequence: CDR1 SNHLY, CDR2 FYNNEI. Full variable domain (missing parts from reference TRBV2 and TRBJ1-4): EPEVTQTPSHQVTQMGQEVILRCVPISNHLYFYWYRQILGQKVEFLVSFYNNEISEKSEIFDDQFSVERPDGSNFTLKIRSTKLEDSAMYFCASSRTATNEKLFFGSGTQLSVL.

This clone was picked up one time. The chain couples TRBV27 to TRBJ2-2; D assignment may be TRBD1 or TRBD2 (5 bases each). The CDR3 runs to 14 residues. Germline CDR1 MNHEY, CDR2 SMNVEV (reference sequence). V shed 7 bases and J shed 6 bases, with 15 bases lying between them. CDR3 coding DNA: TGTGCCAGCATATCGACAGTGGGGGCCGGGGAGCTGTTTTTT. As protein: CASISTVGAGELFF.

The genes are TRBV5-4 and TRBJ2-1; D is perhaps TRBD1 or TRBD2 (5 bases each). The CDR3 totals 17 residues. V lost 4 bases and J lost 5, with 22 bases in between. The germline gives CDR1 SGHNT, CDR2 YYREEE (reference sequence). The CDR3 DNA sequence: TGTGCCAGCAGCCCACGCCCTCCCAGGGTGGAGGACAATGAGCAGTTCTTC. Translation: CASSPRPPRVEDNEQFF.

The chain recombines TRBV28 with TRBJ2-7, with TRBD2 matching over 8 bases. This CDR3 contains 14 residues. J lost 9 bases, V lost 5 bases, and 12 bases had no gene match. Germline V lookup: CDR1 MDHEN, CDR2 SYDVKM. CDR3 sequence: CASSLRGGPLGQYF. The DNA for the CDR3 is TGTGCCAGCAGTCTCCGGGGGGGGCCACTCGGGCAGTACTTC. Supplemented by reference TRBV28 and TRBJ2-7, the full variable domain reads DVKVTQSSRYLVKRTGEKVFLECVQDMDHENMFWYRQDPGLGLRLIYFSYDVKMKEKGDIPEGYSVSREKKERFSLILESASTNQTSMYLCASSLRGGPLGQYFGPGTRLTVT.

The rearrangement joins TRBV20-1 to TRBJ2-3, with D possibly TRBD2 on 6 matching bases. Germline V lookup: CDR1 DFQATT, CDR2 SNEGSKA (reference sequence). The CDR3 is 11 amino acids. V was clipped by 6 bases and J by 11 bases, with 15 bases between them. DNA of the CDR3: TGCAGTGCCGTTAGGGACTCGAGGCAGTATTTT. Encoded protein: CSAVRDSRQYF.

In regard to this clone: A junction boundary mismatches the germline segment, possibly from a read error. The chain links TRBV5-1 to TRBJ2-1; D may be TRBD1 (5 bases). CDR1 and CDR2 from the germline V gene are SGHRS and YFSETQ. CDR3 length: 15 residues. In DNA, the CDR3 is TGCGCCAGCAACTTGGGGCCAAAGTCCTACAATGAGCAGTTCTTC. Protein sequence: CASNLGPKSYNEQFF.

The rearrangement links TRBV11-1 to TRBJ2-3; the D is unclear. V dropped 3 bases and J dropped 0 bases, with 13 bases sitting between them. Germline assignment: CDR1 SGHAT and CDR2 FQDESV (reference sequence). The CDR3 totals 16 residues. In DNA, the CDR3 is TGTGCCAGCAGCTTGTTGGTCTTCTCTAGCACAGATACGCAGTATTTT. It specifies CASSLLVFSSTDTQYF.

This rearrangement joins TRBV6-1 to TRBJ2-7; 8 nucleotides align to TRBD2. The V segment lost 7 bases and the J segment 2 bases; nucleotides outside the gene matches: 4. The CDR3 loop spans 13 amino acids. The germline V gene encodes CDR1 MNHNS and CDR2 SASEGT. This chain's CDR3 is CASTLAATYEQYF. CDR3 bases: TGTGCCAGCACACTAGCGGCGACCTACGAGCAGTACTTC.

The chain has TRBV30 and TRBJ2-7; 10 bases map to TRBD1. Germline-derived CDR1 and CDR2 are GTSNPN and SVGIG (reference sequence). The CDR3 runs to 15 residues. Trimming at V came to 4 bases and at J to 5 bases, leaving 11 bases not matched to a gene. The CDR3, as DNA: TGTGCCTGGATGATTCCGGGACAGGGGCGAAACGAGCAGTACTTC. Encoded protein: CAWMIPGQGRNEQYF.

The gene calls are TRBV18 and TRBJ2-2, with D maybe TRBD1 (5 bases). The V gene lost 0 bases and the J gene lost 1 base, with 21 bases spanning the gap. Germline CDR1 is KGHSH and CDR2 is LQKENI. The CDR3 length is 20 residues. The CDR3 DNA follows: TGTGCCAGCTCACCACCAGTAGCAGGGTTCTCCAGAAAGAACACCGGGGAGCTGTTTTTT. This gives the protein CASSPPVAGFSRKNTGELFF.

The CDR3 coding sequence is TGTGCCAGCTCACCACAGAGCACCGGGGAGCTGTTTTTT. It specifies CASSPQSTGELFF. V and J are TRBV18 and TRBJ2-2, with unresolved D. Trimming removed 1 base at V and 4 bases at J, with 4 bases between. The CDR3 consists of 13 residues. CDR1 is KGHSH, CDR2 LQKENI, per germline.

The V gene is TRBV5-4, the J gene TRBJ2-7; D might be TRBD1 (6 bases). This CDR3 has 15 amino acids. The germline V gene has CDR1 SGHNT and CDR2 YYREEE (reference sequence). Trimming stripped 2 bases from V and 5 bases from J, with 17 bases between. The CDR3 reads CASSFGGRGPHEQYF. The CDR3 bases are TGTGCCAGCAGCTTCGGTGGCAGGGGTCCACACGAGCAGTACTTC.

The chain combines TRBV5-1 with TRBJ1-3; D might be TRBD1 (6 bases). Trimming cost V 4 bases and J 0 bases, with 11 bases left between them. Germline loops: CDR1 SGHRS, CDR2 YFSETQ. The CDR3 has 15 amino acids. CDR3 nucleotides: TGCGCCAGCAGCGAGGACAGCTACTCTGGAAACACCATATATTTT. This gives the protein CASSEDSYSGNTIYF.

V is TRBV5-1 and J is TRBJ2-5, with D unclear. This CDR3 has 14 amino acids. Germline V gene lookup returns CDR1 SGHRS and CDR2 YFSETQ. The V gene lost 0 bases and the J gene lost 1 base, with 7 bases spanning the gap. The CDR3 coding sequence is TGCGCCAGCAGCTTGGGAAGACCCCAAGAGACCCAGTACTTC. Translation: CASSLGRPQETQYF.

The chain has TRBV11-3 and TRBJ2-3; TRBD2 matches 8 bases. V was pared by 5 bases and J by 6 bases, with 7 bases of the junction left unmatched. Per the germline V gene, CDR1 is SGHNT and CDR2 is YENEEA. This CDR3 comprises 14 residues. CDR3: CASSPGGPSDTQYF. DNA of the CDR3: TGTGCCAGCAGCCCGGGGGGGCCGTCCGATACGCAGTATTTT.

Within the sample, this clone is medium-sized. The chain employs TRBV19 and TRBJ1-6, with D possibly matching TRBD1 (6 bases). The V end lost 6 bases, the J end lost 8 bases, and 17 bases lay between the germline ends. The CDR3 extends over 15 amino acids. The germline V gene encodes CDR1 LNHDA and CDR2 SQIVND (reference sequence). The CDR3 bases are TGTGCCAGTAGCCGGGGGCCGCGGTCCGATTCACCCCTCCACTTT. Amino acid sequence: CASSRGPRSDSPLHF.

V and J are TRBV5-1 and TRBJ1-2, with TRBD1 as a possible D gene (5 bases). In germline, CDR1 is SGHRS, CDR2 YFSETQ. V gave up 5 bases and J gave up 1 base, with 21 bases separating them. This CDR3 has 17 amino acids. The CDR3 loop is CASRLRLDGGGNYGYTF. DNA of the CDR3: TGCGCCAGCAGGTTACGCCTTGATGGGGGAGGTAACTATGGCTACACCTTC.

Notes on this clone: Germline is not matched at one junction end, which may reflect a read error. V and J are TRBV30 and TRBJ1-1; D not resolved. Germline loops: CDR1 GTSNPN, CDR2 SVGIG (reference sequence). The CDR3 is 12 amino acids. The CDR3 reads CASSGVNTKAFF. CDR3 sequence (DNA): TGTGCCTCTAGCGGAGTGAACACTAAAGCTTTCTTT.

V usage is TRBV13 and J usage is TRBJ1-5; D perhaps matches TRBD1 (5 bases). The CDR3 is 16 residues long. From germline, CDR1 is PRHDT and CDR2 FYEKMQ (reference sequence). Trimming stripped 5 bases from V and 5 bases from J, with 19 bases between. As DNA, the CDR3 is TGTGCCAGCAGCCTGACTAATTCAGGGAGGGATCAGCCCCAGCATTTT. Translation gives CASSLTNSGRDQPQHF.